This is a list of T cell receptor beta chains from one sample in a study of shared clonotypes between healthy human individuals. Measured with immunoSEQ multiplex PCR; TCRdb has only the in-frame clones, and not every one. Among around 550,000 clones listed, around 96% were seen once. Material for sequencing was naive CD8+ T cells sorted from blood. Receptors originate from a woman aged 25 to 39 in good health. CDR3s include the opening cysteine and the closing phenylalanine or tryptophan. D genes are given only for firm matches. Some rows mark clone size as missing; the rest say once, few, many or name a class of expanded clone.

TGTGCCAGCAGTTTATTCTACTACGAGCAGTACTTC | CASSLFYYEQYF | TRBV28 | NA | TRBJ2-7 | NA
TGTGCCAGCAGCTTAGATGGGGTTCCGAACACTGAAGCTTTCTTT | CASSLDGVPNTEAFF | TRBV7-8 | NA | TRBJ1-1 | NA
TGTGCCAGCAGCTTTGGTGAGAGACTGAACACTGAAGCTTTCTTT | CASSFGERLNTEAFF | TRBV7-9 | once | TRBJ1-1 | NA
TGTGCCAGCAGTTTGACAGACTTTAGCACAGATACGCAGTATTTT | CASSLTDFSTDTQYF | TRBV27 | NA | TRBJ2-3 | NA
TGTGCCAGCAGGGGACTAGCGGGGTCTTCGCAGTACTTC | CASRGLAGSSQYF | TRBV2 | NA | TRBJ2-7 | TRBD2
TGCGCCAGCAGCCAAGAGGTTGGGGATCGGTCCTACGAGCAGTACTTC | CASSQEVGDRSYEQYF | TRBV4-1 | NA | TRBJ2-7 | NA
TGTGCCAGCAGCCCGACCATTAGCAATCAGCCCCAGCATTTT | CASSPTISNQPQHF | TRBV28 | NA | TRBJ1-5 | NA
TGTGCCAGCAGCCAATTTAGTTTGGGGGACGACACCGGGGAGCTGTTTTTT | CASSQFSLGDDTGELFF | TRBV4-2 | NA | TRBJ2-2 | NA
TGTGCCACTCGAGTTGGGGAGAACACTGAAGCTTTCTTT | CATRVGENTEAFF | TRBV13 | NA | TRBJ1-1 | NA
TGTGCCAGCAGTGAGGACGGCCTGTTTACCAATCAGCCCCAGCATTTT | CASSEDGLFTNQPQHF | TRBV6-1 | once | TRBJ1-5 | NA
TGTGCCTGGAGTTTAAATAACAATGAGCAGTTCTTC | CAWSLNNNEQFF | TRBV30 | NA | TRBJ2-1 | NA
TGTGCCACCAGTAGCCGAAATGGGGGGAGTGAGCAGTACTTC | CATSSRNGGSEQYF | TRBV15 | NA | TRBJ2-7 | NA
TGCGCCAGCAGCCAAGAGGGGACAGGGCGGGCTGAAGCTTTCTTT | CASSQEGTGRAEAFF | TRBV4-1 | NA | TRBJ1-1 | TRBD1
TGCAGCGGTATTAGGTCCTACAATGAGCAGTTCTTC | CSGIRSYNEQFF | TRBV29-1 | NA | TRBJ2-1 | NA
TGTGCCAGCAGTGGACAGGGGAACTATGGCTACACCTTC | CASSGQGNYGYTF | TRBV25-1 | NA | TRBJ1-2 | TRBD1
TGTGCCAGCAGTTTCTTGGGGAATCAGCCCCAGCATTTT | CASSFLGNQPQHF | TRBV27 | NA | TRBJ1-5 | NA
TGTGCCAGCAGCTCACCCCTGGGACGACAGGTCCTGCGTATGGACGAGCAGTACTTC | CASSSPLGRQVLRMDEQYF | TRBV28 | once | TRBJ2-7 | NA
TGTGCCAGCAGCTTAGCCGGAGGGAAACATGAGCAGTTCTTC | CASSLAGGKHEQFF | TRBV11-2 | NA | TRBJ2-1 | NA
TGTGCCAGCAGTTGGGGGGCCGACCTTGAAGCTTTCTTT | CASSWGADLEAFF | TRBV27 | NA | TRBJ1-1 | NA
TGTGCCAGTAGTATAGGGCGGTACGAAAACACCATATATTTT | CASSIGRYENTIYF | TRBV19 | NA | TRBJ1-3 | NA
TGTGCCAGCAGCTTCGACTCCGATACGCAGTATTTT | CASSFDSDTQYF | TRBV7-9 | NA | TRBJ2-3 | NA
TGCGCCAGCAGACAGACTAGCGGGATCTACAATGAGCAGTTCTTC | CASRQTSGIYNEQFF | TRBV10-2 | NA | TRBJ2-1 | TRBD2
TGTGCCAGCAGAGTAGCGGGAGGTGGATACGAGCAGTACTTC | CASRVAGGGYEQYF | TRBV28 | NA | TRBJ2-7 | TRBD2
TGTGCCAGCAGCTTGGCTGGCCCAGGGCGACAGCCCCAGCATTTT | CASSLAGPGRQPQHF | TRBV5-6 | NA | TRBJ1-5 | NA
TGTGCCAGCGCCTCAGGGGGACAGGAAGGCTACACCTTC | CASASGGQEGYTF | TRBV9 | NA | TRBJ1-2 | TRBD1
TGTGCCAGCAGTGGAAGGACCCTGAGCTCCTACAATGAGCAGTTCTTC | CASSGRTLSSYNEQFF | TRBV27 | NA | TRBJ2-1 | NA
TGTGCCAGCGAGCGGACGGACCGCGGGGCCAACGTCCTGACTTTC | CASERTDRGANVLTF | TRBV5-6 | NA | TRBJ2-6 | NA
TGTGCCAGCAGTCCCCCTTCCAGCGGGAGTGAAAAACTGTTTTTT | CASSPPSSGSEKLFF | TRBV25-1 | NA | TRBJ1-4 | NA
TGTGCCAGCAGCCATGACGACAGGGGAGATACTGAAGCTTTCTTT | CASSHDDRGDTEAFF | TRBV6-6 | NA | TRBJ1-1 | TRBD1
TGTGCCAGCAGTTTAGGGAGGTTCTCCTACGAGCAGTACTTC | CASSLGRFSYEQYF | TRBV27 | NA | TRBJ2-7 | NA
TGCGCCAGCAGCTTGGAGGGGGGGCGCGTATACGAGCAGTACTTC | CASSLEGGRVYEQYF | TRBV5-1 | once | TRBJ2-7 | NA
TGTGCCAGCAGTTTAATCTTAGATTCTACCTACGAGCAGTACTTC | CASSLILDSTYEQYF | TRBV28 | NA | TRBJ2-7 | NA